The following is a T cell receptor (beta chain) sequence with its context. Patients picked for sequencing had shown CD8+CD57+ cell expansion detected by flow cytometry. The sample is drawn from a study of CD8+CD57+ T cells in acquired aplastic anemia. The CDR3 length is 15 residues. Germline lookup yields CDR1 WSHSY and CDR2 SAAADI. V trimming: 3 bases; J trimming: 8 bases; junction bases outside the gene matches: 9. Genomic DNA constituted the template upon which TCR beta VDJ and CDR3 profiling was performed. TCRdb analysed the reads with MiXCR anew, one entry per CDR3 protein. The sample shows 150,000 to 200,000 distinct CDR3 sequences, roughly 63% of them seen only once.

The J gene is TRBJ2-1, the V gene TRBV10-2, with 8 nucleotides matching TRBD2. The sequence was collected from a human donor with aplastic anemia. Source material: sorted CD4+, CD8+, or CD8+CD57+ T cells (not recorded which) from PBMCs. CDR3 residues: CASSDFSRGVDEQFF. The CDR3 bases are TGCGCCAGCAGTGATTTTTCGCGGGGGGTGGATGAGCAGTTCTTC.